Listed here are 3 T cell receptor beta chains from one sample, sequenced in a study of blood T cell repertoires in COVID-19. Sequencing was performed with immunoSEQ multiplex PCR; in TCRdb, only in-frame clones are kept and a portion is missing. Of about 110,000 clones in the sample, 71% are singletons; the top ten hold under 1%. Specimen: peripheral blood. These receptors all come from a human donor with acute or convalescent COVID-19. The donor label of this sample is uncertain.

The CDR3 loop reads CASSSYTSGTTYEQYV. In DNA form, the CDR3 reads TGTGCCAGCAGTTCCTATACTAGCGGGACGACCTACGAGCAGTACGTC. V gene TRBV28 combines with J gene TRBJ2-7, with 10 nucleotides matching TRBD2. From germline, CDR1 is MDHEN and CDR2 SYDVKM. The V segment lost 4 bases and the J segment 2 bases; nucleotides outside the gene matches: 8. The CDR3 consists of 16 residues.

V is TRBV18 and J is TRBJ1-2; D gene uncertain. CDR1 KGHSH and CDR2 LQKENI come from the germline V gene. The germline V and J ends were trimmed by 2 bases and 4 bases, with 11 bases remaining between them. The CDR3 totals 14 residues. CDR3: CASSPYQAGYGYTF. CDR3 DNA sequence: TGTGCCAGCTCACCATACCAGGCCGGCTATGGCTACACCTTC.

This clone was observed a few times. The J gene is TRBJ1-6, the V gene TRBV2; perhaps TRBD1 as D (5 bases). CDR1 SNHLY and CDR2 FYNNEI come from the germline V gene. This CDR3 is built from 14 residues. The V end was cut by 11 bases, the J end by 13 bases, with 24 bases between. The CDR3 spells CAGRGQAENLPLHF. The CDR3 DNA reads TGTGCCGGCCGAGGACAAGCCGAGAATTTGCCCCTCCACTTT.